The T cell receptor beta chain described here comes from a study of CD8 T cells in ankylosing spondylitis. General observations from the study: Apparently characteristic of ankylosing spondylitis blood was a TCR beta motif (under ten highly homologous variants). Disease-linked clones reportedly showed significant enrichment in matched ankylosing spondylitis synovial fluid. A subset of motif variants has previously been described in the synovial fluid and blood of reactive arthritis. CD8+ disease-linked clones were present at relatively low frequencies in blood.

Trimming shortened V by 10 bases and J by 3 bases, and 8 bases separated the two germline ends. The CDR3 runs 11 residues. From germline, CDR1 is KGHDR and CDR2 SFDVKD. A note on this clonotype: Its specificity is unknown.

TCRdb re-analysed the 5' RACE reads in MiXCR, keeping a single row per CDR3 protein. The repertoire holds under 150,000 distinct CDR3 sequences, with about 15% as singletons. The sequenced sample consisted of blood, either unsorted or a sorted T cell fraction (not recorded which). The chain has TRBV24-1 and TRBJ1-2, with D possibly being TRBD1 (5 bases). This sequence originates from a male donor with ankylosing spondylitis. The CDR3 nucleotides are TGTGCCACAGGGGACGACTATGGCTACACCTTC. Its protein is CATGDDYGYTF.